Presented here are 13 T cell receptor beta chains from one specimen sequenced in a study of cytomegalovirus exposure and HLA in healthy donors. PCR was performed using 60 Vbeta and 13 Jbeta primers. The repertoire was sequenced with immunoSEQ multiplex PCR; TCRdb's copy has only in-frame clones and lacks some. The profile shows 120,000 to 150,000 clones, around three quarters of them singletons. The sequenced sample consisted of PBMCs. The receptors stem from a woman between 40 and 50 years old in good health and CMV-seropositive.

The chain is built from TRBV27 and TRBJ1-2; 8 positions match TRBD1. Germline V gene lookup returns CDR1 MNHEY and CDR2 SMNVEV (reference sequence). This CDR3 spans 15 amino acids. Unmatched junction bases numbered 11, after V lost 7 bases and J lost 4 bases. This chain's CDR3 is CASTRTGRESYGYTF. The DNA for the CDR3 is TGTGCCAGCACCCGGACAGGGAGAGAATCCTATGGCTACACCTTC.

This sequence joins TRBV5-5 and TRBJ2-5; D possibly corresponds to TRBD2 (6 bases). CDR1 SGHKS and CDR2 YYEKEE come from the germline V gene (reference sequence). V was shortened by 3 bases and J by 5 bases, with 14 bases between the two germline ends. The CDR3 runs to 14 residues. CDR3 in DNA: TGTGCCAGCAGCTGGGGAGGAGGAGGGGAGACCCAGTACTTC. Protein product: CASSWGGGGETQYF.

This clone came up once. This chain joins TRBV4-2 and TRBJ2-3; tentatively, D is TRBD2 (6 bases). V was trimmed by 4 bases and J by 5 bases, leaving 13 bases between them. CDR3 size: 14 residues. The germline gives CDR1 LGHNA, CDR2 YNFKEQ. In DNA form, the CDR3 reads TGTGCCAGCAGCCCGGACCCCGGGAGAGATACGCAGTATTTT. The encoded protein is CASSPDPGRDTQYF.

The chain's CDR3 is CASSQDPVTSSYNEQFF. CDR3 bases: TGCGCCAGCAGCCAGGACCCTGTTACTAGCTCCTACAATGAGCAGTTCTTC. The chain employs TRBV4-1 and TRBJ2-1; D is perhaps TRBD2 (5 bases). Germline CDR1 is MGHRA and CDR2 is YSYEKL. The V gene lost 3 bases and the J gene lost 0 bases, with 15 bases spanning the gap. This CDR3 spans 17 amino acids.

V is TRBV28 and J is TRBJ2-3; no clear D gene. From germline, CDR1 is MDHEN and CDR2 SYDVKM. The CDR3 is 15 residues long. The V end lost 2 bases, the J end lost 0 bases, and 9 bases lay between the germline ends. CDR3 bases: TGTGCCAGCAGTTTAGTAGGAGCTAGCACAGATACGCAGTATTTT. This encodes CASSLVGASTDTQYF.

This rearrangement joins TRBV19 to TRBJ1-2, with D maybe TRBD1 (5 bases). The CDR3 runs 17 residues. V lost 3 bases, J lost 2 bases, and 19 bases lay in between. CDR1 LNHDA and CDR2 SQIVND come from the germline V gene (reference sequence). CDR3 loop: CASSIIQGFTSNYGYTF. In DNA, the CDR3 is TGTGCCAGTAGTATCATTCAGGGTTTCACCTCAAACTATGGCTACACCTTC. The full variable domain, completed using reference TRBV19 and TRBJ1-2, is DGGITQSPKYLFRKEGQNVTLSCEQNLNHDAMYWYRQDPGQGLRLIYYSQIVNDFQKGDIAEGYSVSREKKESFPLTVTSAQKNPTAFYLCASSIIQGFTSNYGYTFGSGTRLTVV.

This clone was found once. The CDR3 region is CASSEVGGDGYTF. The DNA for the CDR3 is TGTGCCAGCAGTGAAGTGGGGGGGGATGGCTACACCTTC. The V and J genes are TRBV2 and TRBJ1-2; perhaps TRBD1 as D (5 bases). This CDR3 has 13 residues. Germline CDR1 and CDR2: SNHLY and FYNNEI. V was pared by 1 base and J by 6 bases, with 9 bases between.

The chain combines TRBV18 with TRBJ2-4; 10 bases match TRBD1. Germline lookup yields CDR1 KGHSH and CDR2 LQKENI. The CDR3 spans 15 residues. V gave up 1 base and J gave up 7 bases; unmatched junction bases: 4. This CDR3 reads CASSPQQDRGNIQYF. CDR3 nucleotide sequence: TGTGCCAGCTCACCACAACAGGACAGGGGGAACATTCAGTACTTC.

The rearrangement joins TRBV5-4 to TRBJ2-1; 8 bases match TRBD2. The CDR3 contains 16 residues. Per the germline V gene, CDR1 is SGHNT and CDR2 is YYREEE (reference sequence). Trimming took 4 bases from V and 4 from J; bases not matched to a gene: 10. CDR3 nucleotides: TGTGCCAGCAGCCCCGAGGGAGCGGGGGCATACAATGAGCAGTTCTTC. Translating it yields CASSPEGAGAYNEQFF.

To note about this clone: A junction boundary mismatches the germline segment, possibly from a read error. The same CDR3 arises from other DNA sequences in this sample as well. V gene TRBV7-2 combines with J gene TRBJ2-1, with a weak D call TRBD2 (5 bases). CDR1 and CDR2 (germline): SGHTA, FQGNSA. This CDR3 comprises 12 residues. CDR3 DNA sequence: TGCGCCAGCAGCTTGCGAGGGCATGAGCAGTTCTTC. Protein product: CASSLRGHEQFF.

The sample holds a few counts of this clone. This rearrangement joins TRBV5-6 to TRBJ1-2; D gene unclear. Germline CDR1 SGHDT, CDR2 YYEEEE. The CDR3 spans 14 residues. Trimming took off 1 base at V and 4 bases at J, with 11 bases between the two ends. CDR3 sequence (DNA): TGTGCCAGCAGCTTGCAAGAACGGGTCTATGGCTACACCTTC. Its protein is CASSLQERVYGYTF.

The rearrangement joins TRBV18 to TRBJ1-1; D is perhaps TRBD1 (5 bases). The germline V and J ends were trimmed by 0 bases and 4 bases, with 12 bases remaining between them. This CDR3 contains 15 residues. Germline V CDR1 and CDR2: KGHSH, LQKENI. DNA for the CDR3: TGTGCCAGCTCACCACCCATCGGGGGTGGCACTGAAGCTTTCTTT. Its translation: CASSPPIGGGTEAFF.

The chain carries TRBV6-1 and TRBJ1-6; no definite D call. The germline gives CDR1 MNHNS, CDR2 SASEGT. The CDR3 length is 14 residues. Trimming took 3 bases from V and 7 from J, leaving 10 bases between them. CDR3 amino acids: CASSELSGNSPLHF. The CDR3 bases are TGTGCCAGCAGTGAGTTGTCCGGGAATTCACCCCTCCACTTT.